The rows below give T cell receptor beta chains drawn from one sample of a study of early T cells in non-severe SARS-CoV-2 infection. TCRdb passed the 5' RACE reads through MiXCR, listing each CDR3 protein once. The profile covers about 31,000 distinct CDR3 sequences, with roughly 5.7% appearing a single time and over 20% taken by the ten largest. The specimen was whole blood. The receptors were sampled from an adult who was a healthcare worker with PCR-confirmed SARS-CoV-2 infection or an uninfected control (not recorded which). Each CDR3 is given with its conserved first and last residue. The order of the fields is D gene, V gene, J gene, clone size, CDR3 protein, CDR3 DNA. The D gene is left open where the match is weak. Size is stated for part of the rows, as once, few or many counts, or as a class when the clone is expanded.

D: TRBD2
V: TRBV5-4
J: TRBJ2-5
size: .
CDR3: CASSLARGSSSETQYF
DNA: TGTGCCAGCAGCTTGGCTCGCGGGAGTTCCTCCGAGACCCAGTACTTC

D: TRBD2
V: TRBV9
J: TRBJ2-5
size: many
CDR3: CASSVAPGLAGGETQYF
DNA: TGTGCCAGCAGCGTAGCCCCGGGACTAGCGGGAGGGGAGACCCAGTACTTC

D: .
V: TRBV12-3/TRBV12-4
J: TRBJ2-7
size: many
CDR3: CATGAGVHEQYF
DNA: TGTGCCACAGGGGCGGGAGTGCACGAGCAGTACTTC

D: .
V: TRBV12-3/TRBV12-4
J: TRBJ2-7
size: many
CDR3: CASSLHKPSSEQYF
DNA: TGTGCCAGCAGTTTACACAAACCGTCAAGCGAGCAGTACTTC

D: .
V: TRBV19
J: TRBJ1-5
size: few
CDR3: CASSIQGFQPQHF
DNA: TGTGCCAGTAGTATACAGGGGTTTCAGCCCCAGCATTTT

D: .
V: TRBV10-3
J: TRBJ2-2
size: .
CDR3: CAGAGDDTGELFF
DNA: TGTGCCGGCGCAGGGGATGACACCGGGGAGCTGTTTTTT

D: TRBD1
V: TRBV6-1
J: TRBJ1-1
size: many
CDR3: CASSRDSQRSDTEAFF
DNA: TGTGCCAGCAGTAGGGACAGCCAACGATCGGACACTGAAGCTTTCTTT

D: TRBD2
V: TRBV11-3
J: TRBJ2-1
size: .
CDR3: CASSLVAGVSNEQFF
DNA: TGTGCCAGCAGCTTAGTAGCGGGAGTAAGTAATGAGCAGTTCTTC

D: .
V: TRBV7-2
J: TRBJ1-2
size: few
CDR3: CASSPRADSGGYTF
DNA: TGTGCCAGCAGCCCTAGGGCAGATAGCGGTGGCTACACCTTC

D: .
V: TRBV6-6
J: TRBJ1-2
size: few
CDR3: CASSPGQGIFGYTF
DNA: TGTGCCAGCTCCCCGGGGCAGGGGATTTTTGGCTACACCTTC

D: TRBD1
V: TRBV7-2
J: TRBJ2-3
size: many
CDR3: CASSLIGQASSTDTQYF
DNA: TGTGCCAGCAGCCTAATAGGACAGGCCTCTAGCACAGATACGCAGTATTTT

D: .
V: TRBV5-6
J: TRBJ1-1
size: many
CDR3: CASSLGGRDTEAFF
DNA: TGTGCCAGCAGCTTAGGGGGGCGGGACACTGAAGCTTTCTTT

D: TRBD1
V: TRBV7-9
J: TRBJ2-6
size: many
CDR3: CASSPTGAGANVLTF
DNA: TGTGCCAGCAGCCCGACAGGGGCTGGGGCCAACGTCCTGACTTTC

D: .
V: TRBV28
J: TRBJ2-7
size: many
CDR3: CVSATVNHEQYF
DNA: TGTGTCAGCGCGACAGTCAACCACGAGCAGTACTTC

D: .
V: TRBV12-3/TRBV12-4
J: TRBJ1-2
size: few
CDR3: CASSLVTGISGYTF
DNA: TGTGCCAGCAGTTTGGTAACGGGGATATCTGGCTACACCTTC

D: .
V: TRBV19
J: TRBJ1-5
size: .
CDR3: CASSIQQKYQPQHF
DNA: TGTGCCAGTAGTATTCAACAGAAATATCAGCCCCAGCATTTT